This TCR beta chain comes out of a study of blood T cell repertoires in COVID-19. Overall study: Sites in the United States, Italy and Spain provided acute and convalescent COVID-19 samples. From T cells, B-cell-depleted T cells, or PBMCs came the material, which was cDNA or gDNA.

TCRdb's copy holds only in-frame clones and misses some; the assay was immunoSEQ multiplex PCR. The data show 12,000 to 15,000 clones, around 88% seen once. The CDR3 contains 16 residues. Per the germline V gene, CDR1 is SGHAT and CDR2 is FQNNGV. After removal of 5 bases from V and 1 base from J, the junction contained 4 bases not matched to a gene. The chain employs TRBV11-2 and TRBJ2-3, with 12 positions matching TRBD2. Sequences were obtained from peripheral blood. The TCR was taken from a human donor in a cohort sampled during active COVID-19. The CDR3 DNA reads as TGTGCCAGCAGCCCAGGACTAGCGGGACGCACAGATACGCAGTATTTT. It translates to CASSPGLAGRTDTQYF.